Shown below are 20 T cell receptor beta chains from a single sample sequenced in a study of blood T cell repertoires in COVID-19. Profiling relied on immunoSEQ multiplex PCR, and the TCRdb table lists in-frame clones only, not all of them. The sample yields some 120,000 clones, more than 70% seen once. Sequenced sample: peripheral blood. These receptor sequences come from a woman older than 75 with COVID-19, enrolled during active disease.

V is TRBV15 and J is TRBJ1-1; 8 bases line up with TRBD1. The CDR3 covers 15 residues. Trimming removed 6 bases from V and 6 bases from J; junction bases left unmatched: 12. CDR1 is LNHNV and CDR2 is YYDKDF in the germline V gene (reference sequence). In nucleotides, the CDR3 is TGTGCCACCAGTATCCCAGGGGGCTGGGGGGCTGAAGCTTTCTTT. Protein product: CATSIPGGWGAEAFF.

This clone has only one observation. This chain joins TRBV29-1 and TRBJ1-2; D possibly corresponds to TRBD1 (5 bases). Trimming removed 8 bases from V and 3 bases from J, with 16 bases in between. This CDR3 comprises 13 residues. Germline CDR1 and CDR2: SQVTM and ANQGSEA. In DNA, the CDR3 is TGCAGCTCGCGAGGCGGGGCAGACTATGGCTACACCTTC. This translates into CSSRGGADYGYTF. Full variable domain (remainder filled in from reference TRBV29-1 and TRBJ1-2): SAVISQKPSRDICQRGTSLTIQCQVDSQVTMMFWYRQQPGQSLTLIATANQGSEATYESGFVIDKFPISRPNLTFSTLTVSNMSPEDSSIYLCSSRGGADYGYTFGSGTRLTVV.

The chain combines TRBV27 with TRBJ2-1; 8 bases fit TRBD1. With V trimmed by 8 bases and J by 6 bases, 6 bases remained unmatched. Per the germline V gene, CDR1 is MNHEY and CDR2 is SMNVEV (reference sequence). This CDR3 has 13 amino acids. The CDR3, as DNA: TGTGCCAGCGCCAGACAGGGGCCCAATGAGCAGTTCTTC. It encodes CASARQGPNEQFF.

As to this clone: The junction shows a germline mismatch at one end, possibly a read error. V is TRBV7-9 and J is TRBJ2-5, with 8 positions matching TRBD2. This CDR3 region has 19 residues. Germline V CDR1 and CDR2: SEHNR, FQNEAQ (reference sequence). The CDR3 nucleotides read TGTGCCAGCAACTTAAGAAGAGCTAGCGGGTCTTTTTACCAAGAGACCCAGTACTTC. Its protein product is CASNLRRASGSFYQETQYF.

The CDR3 DNA reads as TGTGCCAGCAGCCCGGCTAGCGGGTCGATGGGAGAGACCCAGTACTTC. It yields the protein CASSPASGSMGETQYF. The chain combines TRBV7-8 with TRBJ2-5; TRBD2 aligns across 8 bases. This CDR3 region has 16 residues. Germline trimming cut 5 bases from V and 4 bases from J; bases unmatched to any gene: 12. Germline V gene sequence: CDR1 SGHVS, CDR2 FQNEAQ.

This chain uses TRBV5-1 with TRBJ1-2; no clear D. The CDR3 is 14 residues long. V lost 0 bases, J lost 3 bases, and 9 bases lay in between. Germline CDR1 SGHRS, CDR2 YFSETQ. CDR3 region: CASSLGTTDYGYTF. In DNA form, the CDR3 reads TGCGCCAGCAGCTTGGGCACTACTGACTATGGCTACACCTTC.

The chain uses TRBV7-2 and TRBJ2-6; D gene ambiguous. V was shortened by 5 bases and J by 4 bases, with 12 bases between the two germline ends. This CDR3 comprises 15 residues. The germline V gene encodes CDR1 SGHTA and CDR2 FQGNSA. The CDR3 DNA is TGTGCCAGCAGCCTTATCAGCGCCGGGGCCAACGTCCTGACTTTC. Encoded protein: CASSLISAGANVLTF.

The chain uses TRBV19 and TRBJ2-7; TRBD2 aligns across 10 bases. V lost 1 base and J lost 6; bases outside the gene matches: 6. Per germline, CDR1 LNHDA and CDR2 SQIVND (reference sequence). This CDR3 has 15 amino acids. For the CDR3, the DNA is TGTGCCAGTAGTATAGTAGCGGGAGGAATCAGCGAGCAGTACTTC. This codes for CASSIVAGGISEQYF.

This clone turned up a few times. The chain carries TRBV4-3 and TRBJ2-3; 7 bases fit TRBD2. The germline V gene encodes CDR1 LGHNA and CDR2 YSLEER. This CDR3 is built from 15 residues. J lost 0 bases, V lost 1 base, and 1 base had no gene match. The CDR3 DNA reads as TGCGCCAGCAGCCAAGGACTAGCTAGCACAGATACGCAGTATTTT. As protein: CASSQGLASTDTQYF.

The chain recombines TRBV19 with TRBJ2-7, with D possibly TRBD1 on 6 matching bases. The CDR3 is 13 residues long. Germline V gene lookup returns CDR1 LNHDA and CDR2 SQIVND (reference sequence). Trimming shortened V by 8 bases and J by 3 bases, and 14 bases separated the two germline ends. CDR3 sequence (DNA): TGTGCCAGTTCCCCGGGACATAACTACGAGCAGTACTTC. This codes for CASSPGHNYEQYF.

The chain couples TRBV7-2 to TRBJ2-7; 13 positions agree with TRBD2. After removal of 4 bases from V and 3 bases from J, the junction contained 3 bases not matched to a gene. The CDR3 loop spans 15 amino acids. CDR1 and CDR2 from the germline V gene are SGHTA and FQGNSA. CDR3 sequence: CASSWGLAGYYEQYF. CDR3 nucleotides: TGTGCCAGCAGCTGGGGACTAGCGGGATACTACGAGCAGTACTTC.

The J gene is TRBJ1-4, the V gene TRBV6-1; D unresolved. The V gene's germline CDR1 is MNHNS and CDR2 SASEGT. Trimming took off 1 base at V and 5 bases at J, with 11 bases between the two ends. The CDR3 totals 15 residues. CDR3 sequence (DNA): TGTGCCAGCAGTGAAGTTCAGGCGCTGAATGAAAAACTGTTTTTT. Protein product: CASSEVQALNEKLFF.

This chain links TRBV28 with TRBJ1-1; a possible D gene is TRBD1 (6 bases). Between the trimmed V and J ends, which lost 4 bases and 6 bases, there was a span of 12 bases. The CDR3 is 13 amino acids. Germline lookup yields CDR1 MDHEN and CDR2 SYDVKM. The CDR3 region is CASSSYRESEAFF. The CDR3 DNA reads TGTGCCAGCAGTTCCTACAGGGAATCTGAAGCTTTCTTT.

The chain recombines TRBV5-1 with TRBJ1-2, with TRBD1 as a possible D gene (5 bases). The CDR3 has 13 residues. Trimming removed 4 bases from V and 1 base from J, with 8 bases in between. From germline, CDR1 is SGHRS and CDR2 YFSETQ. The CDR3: CASSETVNYGYTF. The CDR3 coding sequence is TGCGCCAGCAGCGAGACAGTTAACTATGGCTACACCTTC.

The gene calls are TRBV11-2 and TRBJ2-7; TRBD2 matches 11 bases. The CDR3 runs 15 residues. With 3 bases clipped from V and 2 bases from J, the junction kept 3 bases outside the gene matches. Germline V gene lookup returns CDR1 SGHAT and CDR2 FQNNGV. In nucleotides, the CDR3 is TGTGCCAGCAGCTTTGGGACTAGCGGTCCCTACGAGCAGTACTTC. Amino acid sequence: CASSFGTSGPYEQYF.

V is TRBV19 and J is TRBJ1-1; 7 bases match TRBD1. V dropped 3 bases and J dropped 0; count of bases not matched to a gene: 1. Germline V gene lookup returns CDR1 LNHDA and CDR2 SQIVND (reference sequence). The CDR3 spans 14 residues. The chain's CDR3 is CASSMTGLNTEAFF. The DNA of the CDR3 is TGTGCCAGTAGTATGACAGGGCTGAACACTGAAGCTTTCTTT.

The CDR3 here is CASSSGQGAGDTQYF. The CDR3 nucleotides read TGCGCCAGCAGCTCGGGACAGGGGGCGGGGGATACGCAGTATTTT. V usage is TRBV5-1 and J usage is TRBJ2-3, with 12 nucleotides matching TRBD1. This CDR3 spans 15 amino acids. V was clipped by 3 bases and J by 6 bases; unmatched bases: 5. Germline loops: CDR1 SGHRS, CDR2 YFSETQ.

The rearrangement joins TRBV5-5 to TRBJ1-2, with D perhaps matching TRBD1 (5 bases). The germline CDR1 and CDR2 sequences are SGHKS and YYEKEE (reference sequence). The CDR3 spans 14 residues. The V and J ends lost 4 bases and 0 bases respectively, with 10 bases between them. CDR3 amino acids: CASSPETANYGYTF. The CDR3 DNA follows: TGTGCCAGCAGCCCGGAGACAGCTAACTATGGCTACACCTTC.

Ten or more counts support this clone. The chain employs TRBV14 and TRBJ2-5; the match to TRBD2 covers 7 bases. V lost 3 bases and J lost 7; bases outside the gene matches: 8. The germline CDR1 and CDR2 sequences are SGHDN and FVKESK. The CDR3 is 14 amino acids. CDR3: CASSQTGTTGTQYF. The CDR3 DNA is TGTGCCAGCAGCCAGACCGGGACTACCGGGACCCAGTACTTC.

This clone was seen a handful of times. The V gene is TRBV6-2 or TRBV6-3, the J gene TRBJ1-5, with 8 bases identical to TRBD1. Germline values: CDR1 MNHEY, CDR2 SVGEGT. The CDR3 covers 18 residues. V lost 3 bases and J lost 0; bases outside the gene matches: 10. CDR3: CASSYQQGGTYSNQPQHF. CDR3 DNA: TGTGCCAGCAGTTATCAACAGGGGGGAACCTATAGCAATCAGCCCCAGCATTTT.